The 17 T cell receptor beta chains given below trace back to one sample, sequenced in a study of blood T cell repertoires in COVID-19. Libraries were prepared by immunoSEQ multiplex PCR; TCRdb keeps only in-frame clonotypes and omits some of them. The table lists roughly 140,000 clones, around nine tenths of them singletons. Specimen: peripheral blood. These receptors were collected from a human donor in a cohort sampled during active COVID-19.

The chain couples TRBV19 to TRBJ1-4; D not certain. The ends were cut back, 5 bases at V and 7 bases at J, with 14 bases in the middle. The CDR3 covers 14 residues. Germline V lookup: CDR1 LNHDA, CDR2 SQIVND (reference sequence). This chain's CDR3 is CASSPRERVEKLFF. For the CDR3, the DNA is TGTGCCAGTAGTCCGCGGGAGAGGGTTGAAAAACTGTTTTTT.

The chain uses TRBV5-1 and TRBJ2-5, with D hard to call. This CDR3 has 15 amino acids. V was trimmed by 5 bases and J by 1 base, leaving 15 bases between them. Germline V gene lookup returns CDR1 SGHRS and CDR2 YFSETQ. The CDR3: CASSETSLAQETQYF. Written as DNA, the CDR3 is TGCGCCAGCAGTGAAACATCCCTCGCCCAAGAGACCCAGTACTTC.

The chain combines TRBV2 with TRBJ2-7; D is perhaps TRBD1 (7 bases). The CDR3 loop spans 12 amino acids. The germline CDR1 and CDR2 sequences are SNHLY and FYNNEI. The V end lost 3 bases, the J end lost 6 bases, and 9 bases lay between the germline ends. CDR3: CASSDQGGEQYF. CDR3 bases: TGTGCCAGCAGTGACCAGGGGGGCGAGCAGTACTTC.

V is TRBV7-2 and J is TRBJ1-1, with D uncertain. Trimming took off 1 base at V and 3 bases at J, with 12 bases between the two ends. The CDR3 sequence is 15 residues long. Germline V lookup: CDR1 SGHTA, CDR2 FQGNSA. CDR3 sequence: CASSLDRLSDTEAFF. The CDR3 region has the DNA TGTGCCAGCAGCTTAGACAGACTTAGCGACACTGAAGCTTTCTTT.

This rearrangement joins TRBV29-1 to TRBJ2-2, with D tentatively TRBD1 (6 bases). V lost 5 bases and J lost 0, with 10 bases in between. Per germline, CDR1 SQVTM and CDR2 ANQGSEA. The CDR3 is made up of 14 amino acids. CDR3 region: CSVWTATNTGELFF. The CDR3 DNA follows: TGCAGCGTTTGGACAGCGACGAACACCGGGGAGCTGTTTTTT.

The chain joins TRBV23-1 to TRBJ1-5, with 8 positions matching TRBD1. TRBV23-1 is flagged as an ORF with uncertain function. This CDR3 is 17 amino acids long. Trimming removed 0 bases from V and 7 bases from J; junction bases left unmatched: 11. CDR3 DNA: TGCGCCAGCAGTCAATCGTGGGACAGGTTGAAGAGACAGCCCCAGCATTTT. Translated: CASSQSWDRLKRQPQHF.

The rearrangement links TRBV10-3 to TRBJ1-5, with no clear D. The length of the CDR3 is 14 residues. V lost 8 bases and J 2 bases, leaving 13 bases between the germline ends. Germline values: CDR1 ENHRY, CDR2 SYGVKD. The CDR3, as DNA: TGTGCCATCGGTTCTGGGCGCGGCAATCAGCCCCAGCATTTT. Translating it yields CAIGSGRGNQPQHF.

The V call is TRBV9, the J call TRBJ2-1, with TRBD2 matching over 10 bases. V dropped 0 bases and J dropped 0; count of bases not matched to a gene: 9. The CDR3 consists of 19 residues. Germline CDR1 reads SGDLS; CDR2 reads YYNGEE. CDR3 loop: CASSVGGSGGTPSYNEQFF. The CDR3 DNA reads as TGTGCCAGCAGCGTAGGGGGTAGCGGGGGGACCCCCTCCTACAATGAGCAGTTCTTC.

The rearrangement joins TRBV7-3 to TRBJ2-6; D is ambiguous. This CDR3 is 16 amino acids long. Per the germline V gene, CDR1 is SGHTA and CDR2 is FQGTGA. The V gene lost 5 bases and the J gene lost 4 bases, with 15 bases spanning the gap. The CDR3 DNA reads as TGTGCCAGCAGCGCATCCCCGAACACAGGGGCCAACGTCCTGACTTTC. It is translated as CASSASPNTGANVLTF.

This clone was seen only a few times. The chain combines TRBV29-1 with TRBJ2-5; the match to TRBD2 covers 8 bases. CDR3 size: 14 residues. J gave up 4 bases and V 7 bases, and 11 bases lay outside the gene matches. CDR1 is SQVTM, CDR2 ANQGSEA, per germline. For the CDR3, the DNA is TGCAGCGCCATAGCGGGGACCCCTAGAGAGACCCAGTACTTC. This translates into CSAIAGTPRETQYF.

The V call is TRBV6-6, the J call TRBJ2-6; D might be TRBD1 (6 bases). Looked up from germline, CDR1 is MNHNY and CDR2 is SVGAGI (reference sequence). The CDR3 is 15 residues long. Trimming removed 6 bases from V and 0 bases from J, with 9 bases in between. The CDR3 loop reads CASSNRDSGANVLTF. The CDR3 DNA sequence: TGTGCCAGCAGCAACAGGGACTCTGGGGCCAACGTCCTGACTTTC.

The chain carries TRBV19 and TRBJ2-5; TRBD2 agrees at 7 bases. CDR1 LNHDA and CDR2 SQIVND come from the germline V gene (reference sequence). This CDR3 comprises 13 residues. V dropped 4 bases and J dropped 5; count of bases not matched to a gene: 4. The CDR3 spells CASSTAGRETQYF. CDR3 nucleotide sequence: TGTGCCAGTAGTACGGCCGGGAGGGAGACCCAGTACTTC.

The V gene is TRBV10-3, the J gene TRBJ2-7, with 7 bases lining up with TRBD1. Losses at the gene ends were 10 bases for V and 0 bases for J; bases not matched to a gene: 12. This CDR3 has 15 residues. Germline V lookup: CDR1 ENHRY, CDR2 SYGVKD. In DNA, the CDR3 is TGTGCCACCACCTGGGACAGCTTTAGCTCCTACGAGCAGTACTTC. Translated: CATTWDSFSSYEQYF.

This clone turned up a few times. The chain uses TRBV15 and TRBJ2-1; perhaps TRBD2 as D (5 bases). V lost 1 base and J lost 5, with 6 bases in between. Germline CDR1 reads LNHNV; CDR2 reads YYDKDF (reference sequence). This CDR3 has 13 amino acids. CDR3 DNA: TGTGCCACCAGCAGAGCGGGGAACAATGAGCAGTTCTTC. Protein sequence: CATSRAGNNEQFF.

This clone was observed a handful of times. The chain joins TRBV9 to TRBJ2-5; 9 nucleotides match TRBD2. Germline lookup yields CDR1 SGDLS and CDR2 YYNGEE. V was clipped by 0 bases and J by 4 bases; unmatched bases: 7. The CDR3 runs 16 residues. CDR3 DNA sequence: TGTGCCAGCAGCGTAGGAGAACTAGCGGGCCGAGAGACCCAGTACTTC. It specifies CASSVGELAGRETQYF.

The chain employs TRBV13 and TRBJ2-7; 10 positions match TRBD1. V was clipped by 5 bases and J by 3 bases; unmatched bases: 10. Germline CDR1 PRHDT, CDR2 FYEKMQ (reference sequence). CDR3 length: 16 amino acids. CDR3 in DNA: TGTGCCAGCAGCGGGGGGGACAGGGGTGGACGCTACGAGCAGTACTTC. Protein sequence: CASSGGDRGGRYEQYF.

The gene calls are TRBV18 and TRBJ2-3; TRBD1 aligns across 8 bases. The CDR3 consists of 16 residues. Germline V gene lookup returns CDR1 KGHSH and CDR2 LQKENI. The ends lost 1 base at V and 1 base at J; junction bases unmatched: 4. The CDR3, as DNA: TGTGCCAGCTCACCACGGACAGGGTGGGGCACAGATACGCAGTATTTT. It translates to CASSPRTGWGTDTQYF.